The sequence of this T cell receptor (beta chain) was determined in a study of blood T cell repertoires in COVID-19. Study context: Nucleic acid was either cDNA or gDNA, and it came from T cells, B-cell-depleted T cells, or PBMCs.

V lost 6 bases and J lost 12, with 24 bases in between. This CDR3 region has 15 residues. Per the germline V gene, CDR1 is MNHEY and CDR2 is SVGAGI. In the original analysis: Amplification with reference gene primers provided the estimates of nucleated cell counts. Clones were sequenced by immunoSEQ multiplex PCR, and TCRdb holds only the in-frame ones, with some missing. V, J and clone size reflect that table, while D and trimming were determined from the DNA. Of some 400,000 clones listed, approximately 86% are singletons. The genes are TRBV6-5 and TRBJ1-5, with no clear D. Sequenced material: peripheral blood. The TCR comes from a human donor in a cohort sampled during active COVID-19. CDR3 loop: CASSHRHLQSLLQHF. In DNA, the CDR3 is TGTGCCAGCAGCCATCGACACCTTCAATCCCTCCTCCAGCATTTT.